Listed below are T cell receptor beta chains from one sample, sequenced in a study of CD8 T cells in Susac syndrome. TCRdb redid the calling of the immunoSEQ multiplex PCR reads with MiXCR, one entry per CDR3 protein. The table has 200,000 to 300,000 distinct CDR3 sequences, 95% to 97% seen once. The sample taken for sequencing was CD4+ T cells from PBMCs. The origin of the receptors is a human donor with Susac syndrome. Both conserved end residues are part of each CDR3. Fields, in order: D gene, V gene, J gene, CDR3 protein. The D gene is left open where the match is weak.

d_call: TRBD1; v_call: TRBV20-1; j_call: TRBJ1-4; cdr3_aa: CSARDPSGGGEKLFF
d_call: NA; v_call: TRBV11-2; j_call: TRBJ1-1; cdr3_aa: CASSLVGGTMIDEAFF
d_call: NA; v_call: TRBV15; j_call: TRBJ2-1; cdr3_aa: CATVKLQQYNEQFF
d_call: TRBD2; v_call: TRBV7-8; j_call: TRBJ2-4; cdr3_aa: CASSYRLAGKNIQYF
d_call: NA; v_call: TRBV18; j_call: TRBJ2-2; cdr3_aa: CASSPPGLALTGELFF
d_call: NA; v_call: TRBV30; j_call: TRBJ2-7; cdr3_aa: CAWKAGTHREQYF
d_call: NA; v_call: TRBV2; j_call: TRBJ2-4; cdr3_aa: CASTPSMDIQYF
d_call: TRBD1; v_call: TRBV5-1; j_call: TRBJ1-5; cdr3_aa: CASSDRGDRDQPQHF
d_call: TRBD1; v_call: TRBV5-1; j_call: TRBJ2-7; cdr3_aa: CASSSGDRLAYEQYF
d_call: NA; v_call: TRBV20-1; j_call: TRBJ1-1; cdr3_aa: CSARGGLWADTEAFF
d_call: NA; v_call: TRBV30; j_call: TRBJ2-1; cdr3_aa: CAWIRKRPRDSYNEQFF
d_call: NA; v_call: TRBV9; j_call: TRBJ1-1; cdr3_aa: CASSARESGEAFF
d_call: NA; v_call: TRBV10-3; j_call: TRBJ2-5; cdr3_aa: CAIRDSQETQYF
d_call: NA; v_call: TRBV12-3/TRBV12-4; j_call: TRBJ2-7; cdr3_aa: CASMTGEDYEQYF
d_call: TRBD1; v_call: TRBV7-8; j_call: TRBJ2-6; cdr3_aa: CASRSTGGSTSGANVLTF
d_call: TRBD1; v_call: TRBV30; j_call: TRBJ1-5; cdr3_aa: CAWRGQRNQPQHF
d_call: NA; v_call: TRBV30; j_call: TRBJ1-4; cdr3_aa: CAWSPRPEKLFF
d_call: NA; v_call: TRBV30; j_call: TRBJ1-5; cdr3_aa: CAWSLGSTNNQPQHF
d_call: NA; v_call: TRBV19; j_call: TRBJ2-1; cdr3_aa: CASSRRSGNEQFF
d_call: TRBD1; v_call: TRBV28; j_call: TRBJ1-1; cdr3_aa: CASTDRGLAFF
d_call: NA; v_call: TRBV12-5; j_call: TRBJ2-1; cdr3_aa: CASALFGGDEQFF
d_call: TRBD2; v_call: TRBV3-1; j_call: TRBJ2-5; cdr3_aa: CASSQVSGSLQETQYF
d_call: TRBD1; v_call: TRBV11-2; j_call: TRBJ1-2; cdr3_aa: CASSLDTGGDGYTF
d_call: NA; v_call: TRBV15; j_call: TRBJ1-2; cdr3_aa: CATSRVTGNGYTF
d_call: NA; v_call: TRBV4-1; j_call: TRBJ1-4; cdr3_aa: CASSQQTGRFEKLFF
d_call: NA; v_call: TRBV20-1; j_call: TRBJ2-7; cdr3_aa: CSARDRKLTEQYF
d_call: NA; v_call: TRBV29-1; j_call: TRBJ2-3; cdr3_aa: CSVARRLDPTDTQYF
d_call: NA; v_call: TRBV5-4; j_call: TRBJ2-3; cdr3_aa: CASSLRTGGTDTQYF
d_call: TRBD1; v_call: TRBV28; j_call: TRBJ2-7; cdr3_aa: CASSSPTGTGRNEQYF
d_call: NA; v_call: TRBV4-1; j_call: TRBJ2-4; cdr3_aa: CASSPNVARVQYF
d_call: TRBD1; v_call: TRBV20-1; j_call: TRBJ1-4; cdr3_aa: CSARTGIQFTNEKLFF
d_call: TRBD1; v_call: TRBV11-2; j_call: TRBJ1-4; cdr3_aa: CASSVPGQGPNEKLFF
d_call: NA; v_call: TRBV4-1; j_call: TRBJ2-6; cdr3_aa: CASSRVGTAGSGANVLTF
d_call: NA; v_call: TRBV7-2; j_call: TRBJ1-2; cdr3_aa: CASAVTGTFYGYTF
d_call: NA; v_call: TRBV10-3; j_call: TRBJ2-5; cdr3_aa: CAIRDHPAGNQETQYF
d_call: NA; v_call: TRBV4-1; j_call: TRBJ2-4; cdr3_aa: CASSQMTVAKNIQYF
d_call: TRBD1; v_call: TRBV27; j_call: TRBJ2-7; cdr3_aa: CASSRQGLKTYEQYF
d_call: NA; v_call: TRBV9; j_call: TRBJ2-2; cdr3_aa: CASSLQGGNSPGELFF
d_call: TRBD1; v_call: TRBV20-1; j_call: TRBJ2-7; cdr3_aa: CSARRAQGAYEQYF
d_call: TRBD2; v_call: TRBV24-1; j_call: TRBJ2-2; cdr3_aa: CATSATGGSPGELFF
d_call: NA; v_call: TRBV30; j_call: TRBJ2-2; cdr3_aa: CAWSNRLRDTGELFF
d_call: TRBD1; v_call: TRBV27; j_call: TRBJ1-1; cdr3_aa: CASSLEEGQRHTEAFF
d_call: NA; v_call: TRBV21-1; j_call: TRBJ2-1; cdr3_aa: CASSKGRPNEQFF
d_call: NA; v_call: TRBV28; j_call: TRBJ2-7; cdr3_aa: CASSFLQLGREQYF
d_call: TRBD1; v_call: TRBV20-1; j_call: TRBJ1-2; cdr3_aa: CSAGTGVGYGYTF
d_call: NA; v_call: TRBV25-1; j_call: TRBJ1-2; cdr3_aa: CASSVPGSNYGYTF